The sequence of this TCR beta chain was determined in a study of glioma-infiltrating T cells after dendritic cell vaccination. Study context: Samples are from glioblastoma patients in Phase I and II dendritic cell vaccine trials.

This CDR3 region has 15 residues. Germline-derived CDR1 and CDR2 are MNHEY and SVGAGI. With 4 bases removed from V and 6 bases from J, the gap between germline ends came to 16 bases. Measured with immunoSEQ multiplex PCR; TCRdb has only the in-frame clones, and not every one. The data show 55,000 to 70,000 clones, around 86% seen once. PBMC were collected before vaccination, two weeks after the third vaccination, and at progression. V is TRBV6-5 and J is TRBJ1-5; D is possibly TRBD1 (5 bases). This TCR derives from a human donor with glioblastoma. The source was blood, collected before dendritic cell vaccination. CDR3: CASSLLKGLGQPQHF. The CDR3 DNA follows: TGTGCCAGCAGTTTACTCAAGGGGCTTGGTCAGCCCCAGCATTTT.